This TCR beta chain came from a study of blood T cell repertoires in COVID-19. Overall study context: Acute-phase and convalescent COVID-19 samples originated in the United States, Italy and Spain. PBMCs, B-cell-depleted T cells, or T cells provided the cDNA or gDNA that made up the material.

Original processing methods: Estimation of nucleated cell counts relied on the amplification of reference gene primers. Profiled with immunoSEQ multiplex PCR; TCRdb holds only in-frame clones, not every one. V, J and clone size reflect that table, while D and trimming were determined from the DNA. Altogether approximately 200,000 clones are present, about 87% being singletons, with the ten largest covering 1.5% to 2%. This CDR3 is 15 amino acids long. Per the germline V gene, CDR1 is LGHNA and CDR2 is YSLEER. V lost 0 bases to trimming and J lost 5 bases, with 10 bases between them. The rearrangement links TRBV4-3 to TRBJ2-2, with a possible D match to TRBD2 (5 bases). The specimen was peripheral blood. The TCR sequence derives from a man aged 70 or older with acute or convalescent COVID-19. CDR3 coding DNA: TGCGCCAGCAGCCAAGAGGCGAGGGCTACCGGGGAGCTGTTTTTT. Translated, it gives CASSQEARATGELFF.